These 6 T cell receptor beta chains share one sample of origin, sequenced in a study of radiotherapy plus CTLA-4 blockade in lung cancer. Produced via immunoSEQ multiplex PCR; TCRdb's table is partial and in-frame only. This repertoire shows fewer than 70,000 clones, around 80% found once; its top ten account for approximately 9.3%. The starting material was peripheral blood, obtained from a patient treated with radiotherapy plus ipilimumab. The receptor set was obtained from a human donor with non-small cell lung cancer who had a complete response to radiotherapy plus ipilimumab.

The rearrangement links TRBV29-1 to TRBJ2-1; the D is unclear. V was clipped by 7 bases and J by 10 bases, with 14 bases between them. This CDR3 is built from 11 residues. Germline assignment: CDR1 SQVTM and CDR2 ANQGSEA. The DNA of the CDR3 is TGCAGCGGTGGGGTAGAGAGGGAGCAGTTCTTC. Its translation is CSGGVEREQFF.

The V and J genes are TRBV7-2 and TRBJ2-3; TRBD2 is a possible D gene (6 bases). V was pared by 5 bases and J by 4 bases, with 16 bases between. Per the germline V gene, CDR1 is SGHTA and CDR2 is FQGNSA. The CDR3 contains 15 residues. The CDR3 is CASSPGGGEADTQYF. In nucleotides, the CDR3 is TGTGCCAGCAGCCCCGGGGGTGGGGAGGCAGATACGCAGTATTTT.

A note on this clone: The same CDR3 also results from other DNA sequences found in this sample. V and J are TRBV29-1 and TRBJ2-1, with 11 bases aligning to TRBD2. The CDR3 extends over 17 amino acids. Germline V gene lookup returns CDR1 SQVTM and CDR2 ANQGSEA. The V and J ends lost 1 base and 6 bases, in that order; junction bases with no gene match: 11. The CDR3 DNA sequence: TGCAGCGTTGAAGTAAACCCTCTAGCGGGAGGACTCAATGAGCAGTTCTTC. Translation: CSVEVNPLAGGLNEQFF.

The chain joins TRBV5-4 to TRBJ2-5; 8 nucleotides align to TRBD2. This CDR3 spans 14 amino acids. Germline V lookup: CDR1 SGHNT, CDR2 YYREEE (reference sequence). V was pared by 5 bases and J by 3 bases, with 6 bases of the junction left unmatched. The DNA for the CDR3 is TGTGCCAGCAGTCCCCCGGGACTAGAAGAGACCCAGTACTTC. Residues: CASSPPGLEETQYF.

The rearrangement uses TRBV7-8 and TRBJ1-5; unclear D gene. CDR1 and CDR2 (germline): SGHVS, FQNEAQ. The CDR3 is made up of 22 amino acids. Trimming took 0 bases from V and 0 from J, leaving 27 bases between them. The CDR3 DNA reads as TGTGCCAGCAGCTTAGCCCTCAACGTCGTTCTTAGCCGAGCATCTAGCAATCAGCCCCAGCATTTT. Its translation is CASSLALNVVLSRASSNQPQHF.

This rearrangement joins TRBV7-2 to TRBJ1-5; D is possibly TRBD1 (5 bases). The CDR3 totals 14 residues. Per germline, CDR1 SGHTA and CDR2 FQGNSA. Trimming took off 3 bases at V and 6 bases at J, with 12 bases between the two ends. CDR3 loop: CASSFLPQGQPQHF. DNA for the CDR3: TGTGCCAGCAGCTTCCTACCCCAGGGTCAGCCCCAGCATTTT.